These 3 T cell receptor beta chains came from one sample sequenced in a study of blood T cell repertoires in COVID-19. The data were produced by immunoSEQ multiplex PCR, yet TCRdb's version contains in-frame clones alone and is incomplete. The data contain more than 95,000 clones, around 80% of them singletons. The sequencing sample was made of peripheral blood. Every receptor here comes from a man older than 75 with active or convalescent COVID-19.

This chain links TRBV24-1 with TRBJ1-4; D uncertain. The CDR3 sequence is 15 residues long. V lost 3 bases and J 6 bases, leaving 13 bases between the germline ends. Germline CDR1 KGHDR, CDR2 SFDVKD. The CDR3 region has the DNA TGTGCCACCAGTGATGCCTCGGGTGGCGATGAAAAACTGTTTTTT. It translates to CATSDASGGDEKLFF.

The chain carries TRBV5-1 and TRBJ1-6; TRBD1 matches at 7 bases. The CDR3 length is 17 residues. Germline loops: CDR1 SGHRS, CDR2 YFSETQ. Trimming removed 0 bases from V and 5 bases from J; junction bases left unmatched: 8. The DNA of the CDR3 is TGCGCCAGCAGCTTGGGTCAGGGGGGCCCTCATAATTCACCCCTCCACTTT. Protein: CASSLGQGGPHNSPLHF.

This chain uses TRBV10-3 with TRBJ1-4, with TRBD1 as a possible D gene (5 bases). Trimming removed 5 bases at V and 7 bases at J, with 14 bases between. CDR3 length: 14 amino acids. In germline, CDR1 is ENHRY, CDR2 SYGVKD. The CDR3 here is CAISTGRRGEKLFF. In DNA form, the CDR3 reads TGTGCCATCAGTACGGGACGGAGGGGTGAAAAACTGTTTTTT.